A single sample is the source of the 2 T cell receptor beta chains below, sequenced in a study of T cell responses to AZD1222 COVID-19 vaccine (dated by TCRdb to the early 2020s). Interpreted using the paper, the time point label stands for: baseline before first vaccination. The library was generated by the immunoSEQ multiplex PCR assay. TCRdb re-hosts the immuneACCESS table, in-frame sequences only. Its copies lack some clones; in the studies checked, an unresolved V gene accounts for under half of them, and the cause for the rest is not known. A total of 150,000 to 160,000 clones appear in this sample, 88% of them only once. Of the sample, around 2.9% falls within the top ten clones. The sample consisted of peripheral blood, taken on day 0 of AZD1222 vaccination. The receptors stem from an adult in good health.

The chain recombines TRBV9 with TRBJ1-6; D unresolved. V was cut by 2 bases and J by 8 bases, with 11 bases left in between. The CDR3 is made up of 14 amino acids. Germline CDR1 reads SGDLS; CDR2 reads YYNGEE. CDR3 DNA: TGTGCCAGCAGCGTTCAAGGGTCGGATTCACCCCTCCACTTT. Protein product: CASSVQGSDSPLHF. The whole variable domain, filled in from reference TRBV9 and TRBJ1-6, reads DSGVTQTPKHLITATGQRVTLRCSPRSGDLSVYWYQQSLDQGLQFLIQYYNGEERAKGNILERFSAQQFPDLHSELNLSSLELGDSALYFCASSVQGSDSPLHFGNGTRLTVT.

This chain connects TRBV10-3 to TRBJ2-5; 13 nucleotides agree with TRBD2. Trimming removed 3 bases from V and 5 bases from J; junction bases left unmatched: 12. CDR1 and CDR2 from the germline V gene are ENHRY and SYGVKD. CDR3 size: 18 residues. CDR3 protein: CAISEYTGTSGDWETQYF. For the CDR3, the DNA is TGTGCCATCAGTGAATACACCGGGACTAGCGGGGATTGGGAGACCCAGTACTTC.